A selection of T cell receptor beta chains follows, all from one sample in a study of CD8+ T cells in alopecia areata. This table comes from immunoSEQ multiplex PCR, and its TCRdb copy is limited to in-frame clones, with some not included. The data show tens of thousands of clones, 40% to 55% seen once. The specimen comprised CD8+ T cells sorted from blood, sampled around week 36, from a patient treated with tofacitinib. Receptors were obtained from a human donor with alopecia areata. CDR3s include the opening cysteine and the closing phenylalanine or tryptophan. The D gene is left open where the match is weak. A row's size may be missing; if present it is once, few, many or a size class.

CSASGTGDSYEQYF TGCAGCGCGTCCGGGACAGGGGATTCCTACGAGCAGTACTTC TRBV29-1 . TRBD1 14 TRBJ2-7
CASSPFGDEQFF TGTGCCAGCAGTCCTTTTGGAGATGAGCAGTTCTTC TRBV2 few . 12 TRBJ2-1
CASNRGLGGNQPQHF TGTGCCAGCAACAGGGGGCTGGGAGGAAATCAGCCCCAGCATTTT TRBV7-2 . TRBD1 15 TRBJ1-5
CASSFPRRETQYF TGTGCCAGCAGCTTTCCCCGGCGAGAGACCCAGTACTTC TRBV7-9 . . 13 TRBJ2-5
CAISESGFSGNTIYF TGTGCCATCAGTGAGTCGGGGTTCTCTGGAAACACCATATATTTT TRBV10-3 few . 15 TRBJ1-3
CASSPPGLAGGPGEQYF TGTGCCAGCAGTCCCCCGGGACTAGCGGGAGGGCCGGGCGAGCAGTACTTC TRBV2 . TRBD2 17 TRBJ2-7
CAWSLRGGTGKYEQYF TGTGCCTGGAGTCTCCGGGGGGGGACAGGGAAATACGAGCAGTACTTC TRBV30 . . 16 TRBJ2-7
CATSRVVGSEQYF TGTGCCACCAGCAGAGTTGTTGGGAGCGAGCAGTACTTC TRBV15 . . 13 TRBJ2-7
CASSSDPPQRETQYF TGTGCCAGCAGTTCGGACCCCCCTCAAAGGGAGACCCAGTACTTC TRBV27 few . 15 TRBJ2-5
CASRAGGLSEQYF TGTGCCAGCAGGGCCGGGGGTCTAAGCGAGCAGTACTTC TRBV27 . . 13 TRBJ2-7
CASSFTRDTQYF TGTGCCAGCAGTTTCACCAGGGATACGCAGTATTTT TRBV27 . . 12 TRBJ2-3
CASSEGAGRQPQHF TGTGCCAGCAGTGAAGGGGCAGGGCGGCAGCCCCAGCATTTT TRBV25-1 few . 14 TRBJ1-5
CASSLKVWSREQYF TGTGCCAGCAGTTTAAAAGTTTGGTCCCGCGAGCAGTACTTC TRBV27 . . 14 TRBJ2-7
CSVRTGIYHGYTF TGCAGCGTAAGAACAGGGATTTACCATGGCTACACCTTC TRBV29-1 . . 13 TRBJ1-2
CASSQAGVPGQYF TGCGCCAGCAGCCAAGCCGGCGTCCCGGGGCAGTACTTC TRBV4-1 . . 13 TRBJ2-7